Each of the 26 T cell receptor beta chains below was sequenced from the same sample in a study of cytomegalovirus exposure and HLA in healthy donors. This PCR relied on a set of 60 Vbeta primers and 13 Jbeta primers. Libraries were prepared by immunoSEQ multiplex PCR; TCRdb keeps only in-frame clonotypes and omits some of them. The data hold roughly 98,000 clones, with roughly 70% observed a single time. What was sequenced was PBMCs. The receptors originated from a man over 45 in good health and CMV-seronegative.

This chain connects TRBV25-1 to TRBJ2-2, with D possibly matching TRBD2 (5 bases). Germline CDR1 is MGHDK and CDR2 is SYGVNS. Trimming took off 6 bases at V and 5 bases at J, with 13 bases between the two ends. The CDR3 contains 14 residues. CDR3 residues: CASSLRESTGELFF. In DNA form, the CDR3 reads TGTGCCAGCAGCCTCCGGGAATCAACCGGGGAGCTGTTTTTT.

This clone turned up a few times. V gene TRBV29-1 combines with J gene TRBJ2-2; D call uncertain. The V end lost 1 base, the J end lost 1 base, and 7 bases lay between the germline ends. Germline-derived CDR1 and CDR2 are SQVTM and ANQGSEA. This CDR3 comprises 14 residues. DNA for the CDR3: TGCAGCGTTGAAGCAGTTTTGAACACCGGGGAGCTGTTTTTT. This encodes CSVEAVLNTGELFF.

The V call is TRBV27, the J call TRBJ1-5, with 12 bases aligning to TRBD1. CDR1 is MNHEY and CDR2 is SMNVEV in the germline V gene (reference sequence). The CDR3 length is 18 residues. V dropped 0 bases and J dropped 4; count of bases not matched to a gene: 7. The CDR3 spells CASSLSGTGGAGNQPQHF. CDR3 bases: TGTGCCAGCAGTTTATCGGGGACAGGGGGCGCGGGGAATCAGCCCCAGCATTTT.

The CDR3 DNA sequence: TGCGCCAGCAGCTCAGCTGGGGAGGGCTACACCTTC. This translates into CASSSAGEGYTF. The rearrangement links TRBV5-1 to TRBJ1-2; D uncertain. The CDR3 spans 12 residues. Germline V gene lookup returns CDR1 SGHRS and CDR2 YFSETQ. V lost 3 bases to trimming and J lost 8 bases, with 11 bases between them.

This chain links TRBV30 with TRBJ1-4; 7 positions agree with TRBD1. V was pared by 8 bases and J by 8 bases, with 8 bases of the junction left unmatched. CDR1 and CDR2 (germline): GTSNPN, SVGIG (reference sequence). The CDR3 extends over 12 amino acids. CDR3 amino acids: CAHSGGREKLFF. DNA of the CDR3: TGTGCCCACTCAGGGGGTCGCGAAAAACTGTTTTTT.

CDR3 region: CASSFTRAGEQYF. The CDR3 DNA reads as TGTGCCAGCAGTTTTACGAGGGCAGGCGAGCAGTACTTC. The chain combines TRBV27 with TRBJ2-7; possible D gene TRBD2, 5 bases. The CDR3 totals 13 residues. The V and J ends lost 3 bases and 6 bases respectively, with 12 bases between them. In germline, CDR1 is MNHEY, CDR2 SMNVEV (reference sequence).

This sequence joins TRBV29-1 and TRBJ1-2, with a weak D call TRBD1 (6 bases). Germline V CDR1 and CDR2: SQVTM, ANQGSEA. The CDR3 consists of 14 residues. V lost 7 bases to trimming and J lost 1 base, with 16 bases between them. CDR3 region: CSATTGPHNYGYTF. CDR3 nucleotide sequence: TGCAGCGCTACGACAGGACCTCATAACTATGGCTACACCTTC. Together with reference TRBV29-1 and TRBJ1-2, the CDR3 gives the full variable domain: SAVISQKPSRDICQRGTSLTIQCQVDSQVTMMFWYRQQPGQSLTLIATANQGSEATYESGFVIDKFPISRPNLTFSTLTVSNMSPEDSSIYLCSATTGPHNYGYTFGSGTRLTVV.

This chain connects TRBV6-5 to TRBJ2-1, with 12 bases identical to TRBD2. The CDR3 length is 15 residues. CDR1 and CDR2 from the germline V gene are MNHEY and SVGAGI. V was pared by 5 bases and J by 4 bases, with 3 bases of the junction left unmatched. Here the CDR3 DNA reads TGTGCCAGCAGTGCTACTAGCGGGGGGTACAATGAGCAGTTCTTC. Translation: CASSATSGGYNEQFF.

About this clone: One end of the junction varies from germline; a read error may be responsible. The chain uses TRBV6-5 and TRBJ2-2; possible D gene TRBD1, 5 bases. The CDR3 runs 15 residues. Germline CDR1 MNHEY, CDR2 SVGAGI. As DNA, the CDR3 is TGTGCCAGCAGCTACTGGACAACGAACACCGGGGAGCTGTTTTTT. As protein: CASSYWTTNTGELFF.

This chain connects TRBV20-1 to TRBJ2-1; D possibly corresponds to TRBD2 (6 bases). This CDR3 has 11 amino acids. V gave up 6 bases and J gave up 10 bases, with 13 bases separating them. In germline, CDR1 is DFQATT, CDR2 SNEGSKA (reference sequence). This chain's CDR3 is CSARGLREQFF. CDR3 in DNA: TGCAGTGCCCGGGGGTTACGAGAGCAGTTCTTC.

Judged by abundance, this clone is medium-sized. The DNA for the CDR3 is TGTGCCAGTAGCGGGACAGGGGACAACACCGGGGAGCTGTTTTTT. It is translated as CASSGTGDNTGELFF. This sequence joins TRBV19 and TRBJ2-2, with 10 nucleotides matching TRBD1. Germline values: CDR1 LNHDA, CDR2 SQIVND (reference sequence). This CDR3 has 15 residues. V trimming: 6 bases; J trimming: 2 bases; junction bases outside the gene matches: 3.

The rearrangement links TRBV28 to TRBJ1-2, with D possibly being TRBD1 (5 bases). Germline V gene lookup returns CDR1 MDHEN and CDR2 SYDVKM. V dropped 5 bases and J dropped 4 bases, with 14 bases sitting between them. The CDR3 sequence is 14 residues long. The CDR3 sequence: CASSEPGTIYGYTF. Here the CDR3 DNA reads TGTGCCAGCAGTGAACCCGGGACTATCTATGGCTACACCTTC.

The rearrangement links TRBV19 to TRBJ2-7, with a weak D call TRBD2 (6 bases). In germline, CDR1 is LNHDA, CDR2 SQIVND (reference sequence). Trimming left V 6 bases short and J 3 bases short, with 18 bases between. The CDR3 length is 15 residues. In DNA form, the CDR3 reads TGTGCCAGTAGCGACGGACGACGGGGGAACTACGAGCAGTACTTC. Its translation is CASSDGRRGNYEQYF.

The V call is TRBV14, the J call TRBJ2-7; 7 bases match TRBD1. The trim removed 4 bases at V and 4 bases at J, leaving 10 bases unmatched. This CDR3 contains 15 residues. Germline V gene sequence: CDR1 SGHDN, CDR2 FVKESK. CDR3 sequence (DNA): TGTGCCAGCAGCCCAAGCGACAGGGTGGGGTACGAGCAGTACTTC. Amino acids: CASSPSDRVGYEQYF.

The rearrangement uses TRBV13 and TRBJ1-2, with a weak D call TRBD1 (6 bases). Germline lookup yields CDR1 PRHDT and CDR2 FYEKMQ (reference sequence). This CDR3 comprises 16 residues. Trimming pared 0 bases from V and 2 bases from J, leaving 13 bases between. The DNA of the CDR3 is TGTGCCAGCAGCTTAGGCGGGGGGGCACCCAACTATGGCTACACCTTC. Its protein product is CASSLGGGAPNYGYTF.

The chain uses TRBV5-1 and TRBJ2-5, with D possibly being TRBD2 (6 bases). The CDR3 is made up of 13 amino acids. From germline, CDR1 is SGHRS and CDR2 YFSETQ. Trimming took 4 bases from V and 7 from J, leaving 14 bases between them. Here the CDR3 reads CASSRETRGTQYF. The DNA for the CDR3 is TGCGCCAGCAGCCGGGAGACTCGCGGGACCCAGTACTTC. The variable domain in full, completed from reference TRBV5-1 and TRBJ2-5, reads KAGVTQTPRYLIKTRGQQVTLSCSPISGHRSVSWYQQTPGQGLQFLFEYFSETQRNKGNFPGRFSGRQFSNSRSEMNVSTLELGDSALYLCASSRETRGTQYFGPGTRLLVL.

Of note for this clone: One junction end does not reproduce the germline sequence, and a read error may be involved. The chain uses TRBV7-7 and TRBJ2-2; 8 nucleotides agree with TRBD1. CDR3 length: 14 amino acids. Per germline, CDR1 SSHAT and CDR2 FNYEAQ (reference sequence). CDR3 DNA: TGTGCTAGCAGCCCAAGGACAGGGACCGGGGAGCTGTTTTTT. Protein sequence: CASSPRTGTGELFF.

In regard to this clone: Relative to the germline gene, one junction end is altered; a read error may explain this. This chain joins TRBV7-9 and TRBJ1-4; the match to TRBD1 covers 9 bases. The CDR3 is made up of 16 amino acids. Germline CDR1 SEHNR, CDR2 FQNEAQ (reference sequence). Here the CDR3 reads CSSSQGRTGVREKLFF. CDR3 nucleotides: TGTTCCAGCAGCCAAGGAAGGACAGGGGTTCGGGAAAAACTGTTTTTT.

The CDR3 coding sequence is TGCGCCAGCAGCCCACCCCGGGGGAAGGGAGGCTGGCCTGGGGCCAACGTCCTGACTTTC. Translating it yields CASSPPRGKGGWPGANVLTF. The chain joins TRBV4-1 to TRBJ2-6; D is perhaps TRBD2 (6 bases). The CDR3 contains 20 residues. Germline CDR1 is MGHRA and CDR2 is YSYEKL. V dropped 4 bases and J dropped 2 bases, with 24 bases sitting between them.

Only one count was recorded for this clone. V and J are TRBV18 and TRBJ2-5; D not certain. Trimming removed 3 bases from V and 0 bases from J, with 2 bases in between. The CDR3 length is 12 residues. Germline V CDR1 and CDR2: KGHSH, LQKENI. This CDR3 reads CASSPYQETQYF. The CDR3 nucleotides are TGTGCCAGCTCACCCTACCAAGAGACCCAGTACTTC.

The CDR3 loop is CASSSRDRASSYNEQFF. CDR3 DNA sequence: TGTGCCAGCAGTTCCCGGGACAGGGCGAGCTCCTACAATGAGCAGTTCTTC. The J gene is TRBJ2-1, the V gene TRBV27; 9 positions agree with TRBD1. V trimming: 4 bases; J trimming: 0 bases; junction bases outside the gene matches: 7. This CDR3 contains 17 residues. The germline CDR1 and CDR2 sequences are MNHEY and SMNVEV (reference sequence).

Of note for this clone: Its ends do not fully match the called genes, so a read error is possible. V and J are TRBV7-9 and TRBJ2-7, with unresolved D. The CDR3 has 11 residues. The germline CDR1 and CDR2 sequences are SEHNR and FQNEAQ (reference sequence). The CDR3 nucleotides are TGTTCCAGCAGCTCCCCTCGGGAGCAGTACTTC. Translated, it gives CSSSSPREQYF.

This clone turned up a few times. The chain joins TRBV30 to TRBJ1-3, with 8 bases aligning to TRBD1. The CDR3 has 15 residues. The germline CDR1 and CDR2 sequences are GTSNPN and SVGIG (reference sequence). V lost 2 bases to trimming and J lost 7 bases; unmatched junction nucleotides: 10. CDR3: CAWSQQGVFWNTIYF. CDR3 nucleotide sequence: TGTGCCTGGAGTCAACAGGGGGTTTTTTGGAACACCATATATTTT.

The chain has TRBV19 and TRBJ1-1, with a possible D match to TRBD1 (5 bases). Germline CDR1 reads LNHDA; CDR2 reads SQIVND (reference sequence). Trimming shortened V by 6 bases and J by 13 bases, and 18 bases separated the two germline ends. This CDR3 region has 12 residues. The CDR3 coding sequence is TGTGCCAGTAGCCTTCGGGACGGGGGAGGTTTCTTT. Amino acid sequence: CASSLRDGGGFF.

The CDR3 DNA follows: TGTGCCTGGAGGGACAGGGGAACAGATACGCAGTATTTT. It codes for CAWRDRGTDTQYF. The chain has TRBV30 and TRBJ2-3; TRBD1 agrees at 9 bases. The V gene end was trimmed by 3 bases and the J gene end by 3 bases; junction bases not matched to a gene: 1. The germline CDR1 and CDR2 sequences are GTSNPN and SVGIG (reference sequence). The CDR3 runs to 13 residues.

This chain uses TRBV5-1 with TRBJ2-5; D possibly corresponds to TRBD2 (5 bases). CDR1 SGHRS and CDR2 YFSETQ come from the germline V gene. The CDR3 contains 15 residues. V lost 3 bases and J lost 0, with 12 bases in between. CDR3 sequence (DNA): TGCGCCAGCAGCTCCGGAGGAAGTTACCAAGAGACCCAGTACTTC. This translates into CASSSGGSYQETQYF.